This T cell receptor beta chain derives from a study of OX40 agonist ivuxolimab in advanced cancers. Across the whole study: Melanoma, hepatocellular carcinoma, head and neck or renal cell cancer occurred in dose-escalation patients. Study-wide results and caveats: On average, a greater number of expanded clones characterised CD8+ T cells relative to CD4+.

The table came from immunoSEQ multiplex PCR; TCRdb's copy has only in-frame clones and leaves some out. This table holds more than 50,000 clones, more than 75% found once. With 8 bases removed from V and 9 bases from J, the gap between germline ends came to 14 bases. This CDR3 has 13 amino acids. Germline CDR1 is MNHEY and CDR2 is SVGAGI. This clone was detected a few times. What it binds is not known. Exclusion of a patient followed from autoimmune disease history or systemic immunosuppression. The V gene is TRBV6-5, the J gene TRBJ1-6, with D perhaps matching TRBD1 (6 bases). The sequenced sample was CD4+ or CD8+ T cells sorted from blood, obtained in a trial of the OX40 agonist ivuxolimab. The TCR originated in an adult with an advanced solid tumor such as melanoma, head and neck, liver or kidney cancer. CDR3 nucleotide sequence: TGTGCCAGCTCCCCGGGACAACCTTCACCCCTCCACTTT. It codes for CASSPGQPSPLHF.